This T cell receptor beta chain was identified during a study of control samples from healthy donors and cancer patients. The repertoire was sequenced with immunoSEQ multiplex PCR; TCRdb's copy has only in-frame clones and lacks some. The repertoire holds approximately 100,000 clones, with approximately 90% as singletons. Germline CDR1 reads SGDLS; CDR2 reads YYNGEE. This CDR3 spans 17 amino acids. With 4 bases removed from V and 4 bases from J, the gap between germline ends came to 22 bases. This clone was counted once. The chain employs TRBV9 and TRBJ2-3; maybe TRBD2 (7 bases). What was sequenced was blood. This receptor was taken from a woman younger than 30 in good health. The CDR3 coding sequence is TGTGCCAGCAGCCCCCAGGAGGGGGGGGGCCGCGCAGATACGCAGTATTTT. Its translation is CASSPQEGGGRADTQYF.